This T cell receptor (beta chain) originates from a study of cytomegalovirus exposure and HLA in healthy donors. CDR1 and CDR2 from the germline V gene are LNHDA and SQIVND (reference sequence). The CDR3 covers 13 residues. Trimming took 5 bases from V and 5 from J, leaving 12 bases between them. Likely unrecorded immune exposures existed in these nominally healthy donors. It was with 60 Vbeta and 13 Jbeta primers that the PCR ran. Only in-frame clones appear in the TCRdb table, and some are missing; sequencing was by immunoSEQ multiplex PCR. The sample contains about 180,000 clones, around 80% of which appear only once.

The chain recombines TRBV19 with TRBJ2-5; D is possibly TRBD1 (6 bases). Sequencing was done on a sample of PBMCs. The clonotype was recovered from a man in his forties in good health and CMV-seronegative. In DNA form, the CDR3 reads TGTGCCAGTAGTGCGAACAGGGCGGAGACCCAGTACTTC. Translated: CASSANRAETQYF.